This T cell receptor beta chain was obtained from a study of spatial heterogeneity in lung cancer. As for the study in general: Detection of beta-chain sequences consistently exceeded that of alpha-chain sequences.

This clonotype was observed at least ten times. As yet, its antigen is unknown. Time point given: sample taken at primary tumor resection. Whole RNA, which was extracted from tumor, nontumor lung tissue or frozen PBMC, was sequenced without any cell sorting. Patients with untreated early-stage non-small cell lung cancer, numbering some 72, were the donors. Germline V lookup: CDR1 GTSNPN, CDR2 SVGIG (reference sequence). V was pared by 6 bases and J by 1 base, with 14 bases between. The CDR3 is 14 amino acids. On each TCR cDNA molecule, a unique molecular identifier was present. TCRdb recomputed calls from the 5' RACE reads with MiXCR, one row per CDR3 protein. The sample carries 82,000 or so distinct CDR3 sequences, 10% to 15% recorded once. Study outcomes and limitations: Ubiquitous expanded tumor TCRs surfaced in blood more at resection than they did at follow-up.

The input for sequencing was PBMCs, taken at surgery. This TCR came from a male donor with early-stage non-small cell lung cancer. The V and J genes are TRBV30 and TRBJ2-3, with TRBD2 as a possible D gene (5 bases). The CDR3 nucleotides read TGTGCCTGTGAAGGAATGCGGGGCACAGATACGCAGTATTTT. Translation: CACEGMRGTDTQYF.